This T cell receptor beta chain was retrieved from a study of blood T cell repertoires in COVID-19 (dated by TCRdb to about 2020). For context, the study as a whole: Samples covering the acute and convalescent phases of COVID-19 were provided by collaborators in the United States, Italy and Spain. The prospective study material was composed of cDNA or gDNA derived from T cells, B-cell-depleted T cells, or PBMCs. The dataset comprised deeply sampled blood TCRbeta repertoires from subjects exposed to, actively infected with, or recovered from COVID-19. The repertoires were released in a freely available public database intended as a resource for research on the immune response to SARS-CoV-2. The samples were drawn from two sources: the first 160 participants of the ongoing ImmuneRACE study, and 1,000 to 1,500 subjects contributed by 6 global collaborators. A de-identified subject ID, COVID-19 status, age in years and sex were almost always included in the sample metadata. Where HLA class I and class II types were available, the types were taken from metadata supplied by the sample provider, not from assay-based typing. The investigation overall reported the following: The quantity of clinical and demographic metadata differed by source and by participant and was supplied without curation.

The collaborating institutions used their own protocols to collect whole blood in K2EDTA tubes. For TCRbeta analysis, collaborators shipped samples in one of three forms: frozen whole blood, isolated PBMCs, or DNA extracted from either of those sample types. About this clone itself: Its antigen target is currently unknown. No much larger clone is present one base from it, and per-base qualities are unavailable.

According to the germline V gene, CDR1 reads SGHRS and CDR2 reads YFSETQ. Trimmed from V: 0 bases; trimmed from J: 2 bases; junction bases lacking a gene match: 3. Reading from cysteine to phenylalanine, the CDR3 counts 15 amino acids. Only the CDR3 DNA stays, 45 bases, in frame from base 1. TCRbeta CDR3 regions were amplified from genomic DNA by means of the immunoSEQ Assay, a bias-controlled multiplex PCR. The authors' pipeline ran thus. Within the assay, amplification of reference gene primers was used to estimate how many nucleated cells each sample contained. To quantify the absolute abundance of each unique TCRbeta CDR3 rearrangement, sequence reads were collapsed and filtered. For each sample, productive Simpson clonality was calculated as the square root of Simpson's diversity index across productive rearrangements. Drawn from immuneACCESS, this table holds only the in-frame rearrangements with V and J called that TCRdb kept. Clones are partly lost; checked studies trace under half to an unresolved V gene and leave the rest unexplained. That table supplies the V and J calls and clone size; D and trimming were determined from the DNA. The sample table shows some 170,000 clones, and roughly 82% are seen once. Of the sample, approximately 8.7% falls within the top ten clones.

In this chain, TRBV5-1 is recombined with TRBJ2-3; 7 middle bases align to TRBD1. Sequences were obtained from peripheral blood. The sequence was obtained from a woman in her 70s with acute or convalescent COVID-19. CDR3 reads: CASSLGTGYTDTQYF. In nucleotide form, the sequence is TGCGCCAGCAGCTTGGGGACAGGTTACACAGATACGCAGTATTTT.